Listed here are 5 T cell receptor beta chains from one sample, sequenced in a study of shared clonotypes between healthy human individuals. Method: immunoSEQ multiplex PCR; TCRdb's copy keeps in-frame clones and lacks some. Among about 1.1 million clones listed, 70% to 85% were seen once. The sequenced sample was memory CD4+ T cells from PBMCs. As to subset: CD45RA-negative fraction. These receptors came from a young man in good health. Some clones in this sample may be carry-over from other donors' samples.

This chain connects TRBV4-1 to TRBJ1-4, with 9 bases aligning to TRBD1. The germline V gene has CDR1 MGHRA and CDR2 YSYEKL. The CDR3 consists of 17 residues. V was pared by 0 bases and J by 3 bases, with 5 bases of the junction left unmatched. The CDR3 DNA is TGCGCCAGCAGCCAAGACCCAGACAGGGGGTCTAATGAAAAACTGTTTTTT. Residues: CASSQDPDRGSNEKLFF.

Comment on this clone: Different DNA sequences within this sample yield the same CDR3. The V and J genes are TRBV9 and TRBJ1-5; D gene unclear. Trimming left V 1 base short and J 0 bases short, with 8 bases between. The CDR3 loop spans 15 amino acids. The V gene's germline CDR1 is SGDLS and CDR2 YYNGEE. In DNA form, the CDR3 reads TGTGCCAGCAGCGTAACCCCTTATAGCAATCAGCCCCAGCATTTT. Amino acids: CASSVTPYSNQPQHF.

This clone has a handful of counts. The sample holds other DNA sequences that translate to the same CDR3. The chain joins TRBV30 to TRBJ2-5; D is undetermined. The CDR3 spans 12 residues. The germline CDR1 and CDR2 sequences are GTSNPN and SVGIG (reference sequence). V was trimmed by 1 base and J by 1 base, leaving 4 bases between them. This CDR3 reads CAWSGPQETQYF. The DNA of the CDR3 is TGTGCCTGGAGTGGACCCCAAGAGACCCAGTACTTC.

The rearrangement links TRBV7-6 to TRBJ2-7; 10 positions match TRBD1. This CDR3 is built from 16 residues. Germline V lookup: CDR1 SGHVS, CDR2 FNYEAQ. J lost 4 bases, V lost 2 bases, and 8 bases had no gene match. Here the CDR3 reads CASSLNSGTGVYEQYF. In DNA form, the CDR3 reads TGTGCCAGCAGCTTAAATTCCGGGACAGGGGTTTACGAGCAGTACTTC.

The chain couples TRBV11-2 to TRBJ1-2; 8 nucleotides agree with TRBD1. Trimming removed 5 bases from V and 7 bases from J; junction bases left unmatched: 21. The CDR3 spans 18 residues. Germline values: CDR1 SGHAT, CDR2 FQNNGV. CDR3 nucleotides: TGTGCCAGCAGCCCCTACCTAGGACAGGGAAGCGTTGGGGGTGGCTACACCTTC. The encoded protein is CASSPYLGQGSVGGGYTF.